The T cell receptor (beta chain) described here comes from a study of cytomegalovirus exposure and HLA in healthy donors. Study outcomes and limitations: CMV serostatus was the only recorded immune exposure for donors.

The PCR employed 60 Vbeta primers together with 13 Jbeta primers. TCRdb keeps only in-frame clones here, not all; method: immunoSEQ multiplex PCR. The sample includes some 140,000 clones, approximately 80% of them seen just once. Worth noting for this clone: The target antigen is unknown.

CDR1 and CDR2 (germline): LNHDA, SQIVND (reference sequence). The CDR3 totals 15 residues. Trimming removed 11 bases from V and 7 bases from J; junction bases left unmatched: 11. This chain links TRBV19 with TRBJ2-2, with TRBD2 identical over 12 bases. The source material was PBMCs. The origin of this receptor is a male donor in good health and CMV-seropositive. In DNA form, the CDR3 reads TGTGCCGGCTACCATCTAGCGGGAGGGGTCGGGGAGCTGTTTTTT. This sequence encodes CAGYHLAGGVGELFF.